This T cell receptor (beta chain) originates from a study of cytomegalovirus exposure and HLA in healthy donors. About the research overall: The Caucasian-associated ancestry cluster contained about 80% of the approximately 390 genotyped donors.

The study ran its PCR with 60 Vbeta and 13 Jbeta primers. Profiling relied on immunoSEQ multiplex PCR, and the TCRdb table lists in-frame clones only, not all of them. The table lists 100,000 to 150,000 clones, approximately 78% of them singletons. Per germline, CDR1 SGHNT and CDR2 YENEEA. This CDR3 has 15 amino acids. V lost 5 bases to trimming and J lost 3 bases, with 14 bases between them. The receptor's source is a man younger than 45 in good health and CMV-seropositive. The chain is built from TRBV11-3 and TRBJ2-1, with a tentative D call TRBD2 (6 bases). Sequences were obtained from PBMCs. DNA for the CDR3: TGTGCCAGCAGCGGGACTCAGAAAGGCTACAATGAGCAGTTCTTC. This gives the protein CASSGTQKGYNEQFF.